The clone carrying this TCR beta chain was detected ten times or more. The antigen is not known. To make TCR beta libraries, researchers used iRepertoire HTBI primers and Arm-PCR of CDR3 regions. TCRdb fed the multiplex PCR reads into MiXCR, producing one record per CDR3 protein. The table shows 300,000 to 500,000 distinct CDR3 sequences, with more than 20% occurring only once. This entry is derived from a study of regulatory T cells in long-lasting Graves disease. Notes on the study in general: Reduced TCR diversity was observed in persistent Graves' patients versus newly diagnosed patients.

V gave up 5 bases and J gave up 4 bases, with 12 bases separating them. CDR3 size: 15 residues. CDR1 is SGHTA, CDR2 FQGNSA, per germline. Time point described: persistent/refractory GD, antithyroid drugs over 5 years with positive TRAb. Making the TCR library involved RNA that had been extracted from PBMCs. The sequence was obtained from a female donor with Graves disease. The sample was peripheral blood mononuclear cells (PBMCs), taken when the disease was refractory, from a patient treated with antithyroid drugs. The genes are TRBV7-2 and TRBJ2-6; D is unclear. The CDR3 nucleotides are TGTGCCAGCAGCCTGAAGAGTGGGGGGGCCAACGTCCTGACTTTC. Translated, it gives CASSLKSGGANVLTF.